The 9 T cell receptor beta chains below come from one sample, sequenced in a study of T cells in Graves' hyperthyroidism and ophthalmopathy. Authors of the study amplified TCR beta CDR3 regions from RNA transcripts. The HTBI primer set drove a first-round RT-PCR of the TCR CDR3. TCRdb recomputed calls from the multiplex PCR reads with MiXCR, one row per CDR3 protein. Of roughly 500,000 distinct CDR3 sequences listed, around a quarter are singletons. What was sequenced was blood. Receptor source: a woman under 40 with Graves' ophthalmopathy.

A note on this clonotype: One junction end does not reproduce the germline sequence, and a read error may be involved. The V call is TRBV28, the J call TRBJ1-1; unclear D gene. The germline V gene has CDR1 MDHEN and CDR2 SYDVKM. The CDR3 is 13 residues long. DNA for the CDR3: TGTGCCAGCAGTTTCTGGGAGAACACTGAAGCTTGCTTT. Residues: CASSFWENTEACF.

There are many counts of this clonotype. The rearrangement joins TRBV5-5 to TRBJ1-1; D unclear. The V and J ends lost 6 bases and 1 base respectively, with 7 bases between them. The germline CDR1 and CDR2 sequences are SGHKS and YYEKEE (reference sequence). This CDR3 is 12 amino acids long. The CDR3 DNA reads TGTGCCAGCAACCGGGAGAACACTGAAGCTTTCTTT. This encodes CASNRENTEAFF. Full variable domain (remainder filled in from reference TRBV5-5 and TRBJ1-1): DAGVTQSPTHLIKTRGQQVTLRCSPISGHKSVSWYQQVLGQGPQFIFQYYEKEERGRGNFPDRFSARQFPNYSSELNVNALLLGDSALYLCASNRENTEAFFGQGTRLTVV.

This clonotype was seen repeatedly, ten times or more. One junction end disagrees with the germline gene, perhaps due to a read error. The chain couples TRBV28 to TRBJ1-1; no definite D call. Looked up from germline, CDR1 is MDHEN and CDR2 is SYDVKM. The CDR3 runs to 16 residues. In nucleotides, the CDR3 is TGTGCCAGCAGTCCTATAAGCGACCGAGGGAACGCTGAAGCTTTCTTT. Its translation is CASSPISDRGNAEAFF.

This clonotype was seen a handful of times. The chain joins TRBV7-6 to TRBJ2-2, with a weak D call TRBD1 (6 bases). Trimming took 2 bases from V and 1 from J, leaving 11 bases between them. Germline CDR1 SGHVS, CDR2 FNYEAQ. The CDR3 has 16 residues. The DNA of the CDR3 is TGTGCCAGCAGCTTAACGACAGGAGAGAACACCGGGGAGCTGTTTTTT. It codes for CASSLTTGENTGELFF.

V gene TRBV5-1 combines with J gene TRBJ2-2; no reliable D call. Germline CDR1 is SGHRS and CDR2 is YFSETQ. Trimming took 2 bases from V and 7 from J, leaving 9 bases between them. The CDR3 is 13 amino acids. The CDR3 region has the DNA TGCGCCAGCAGCTTATGGACGGACGGGGAGCTGTTTTTT. Residues: CASSLWTDGELFF.

Ten or more counts support this clonotype. The rearrangement links TRBV6-5 to TRBJ1-1; D call uncertain. The V end lost 4 bases, the J end lost 5 bases, and 14 bases lay between the germline ends. The CDR3 runs to 14 residues. Germline V gene lookup returns CDR1 MNHEY and CDR2 SVGAGI. DNA of the CDR3: TGTGCCAGCAGTTGGACTACCCGATTAACTGAAGCTTTCTTT. Encoded protein: CASSWTTRLTEAFF.

In this sample, this clonotype turned up many times. This sequence joins TRBV30 and TRBJ1-2; D gene ambiguous. CDR1 GTSNPN and CDR2 SVGIG come from the germline V gene (reference sequence). V dropped 4 bases and J dropped 5 bases, with 11 bases sitting between them. The CDR3 is 12 amino acids. DNA of the CDR3: TGTGCCTGGACAGCAGATTCTTATGGCTACACCTTC. It specifies CAWTADSYGYTF.

J is TRBJ1-6 and V is TRBV12-3 or TRBV12-4; D call uncertain. With 5 bases removed from V and 7 bases from J, the gap between germline ends came to 15 bases. The CDR3 extends over 15 amino acids. CDR3 bases: TGTGCCAGCAGTCGCCTGGACTTCGGAAATTCACCCCTCCACTTT. Residues: CASSRLDFGNSPLHF.

For the CDR3, the DNA is TGTGCCAGCAGTTTGGTCCACCGAGGGACTGAAGCTTTCTTT. Encoded protein: CASSLVHRGTEAFF. This rearrangement joins TRBV12-3 or TRBV12-4 to TRBJ1-1; D unclear. This CDR3 contains 14 residues. The V end was cut by 3 bases, the J end by 5 bases, with 13 bases between.